The clone carrying this T cell receptor beta chain has a count of ten or more. TCRdb called the 5' RACE reads again in MiXCR, with one record for every CDR3 protein. This table has over 50,000 distinct CDR3 sequences, around 30% appearing once. V gave up 3 bases and J gave up 5 bases, with 14 bases separating them. The CDR3 sequence is 15 residues long. The rearrangement links TRBV12-3 or TRBV12-4 to TRBJ2-1; tentative D call: TRBD2 (5 bases). This clonotype was obtained from a female donor with breast cancer. Sample: tumor-infiltrating naive CD4+ T cells sorted from the breast tumor. Described subset: naive CD4+ T cells, CD4+CD45RA+CD25-. In nucleotides, the CDR3 is TGTGCCAGCAGTTTTGGCGGGCCCGTCCACAATGAGCAGTTCTTC. Residues: CASSFGGPVHNEQFF.